These 26 T cell receptor beta chains share one sample of origin, sequenced in a study of regulatory T cells in long-lasting Graves disease. Time point noted: persistent/refractory GD, antithyroid drugs over 5 years with positive TRAb. After RNA was extracted from PBMCs, the TCR library was made from it. Construction of TCR beta libraries relied on iRepertoire HTBI primers and on Arm-PCR targeting CDR3 regions. TCRdb re-analysed the multiplex PCR reads in MiXCR, keeping a single row per CDR3 protein. The sample holds 650,000 to 700,000 distinct CDR3 sequences; 25% to 30% are singletons and the top ten take about 40%. The sample in question was peripheral blood mononuclear cells (PBMCs), obtained when the disease was refractory, from a patient treated with antithyroid drugs. These receptors came from a female donor with Graves disease.

The chain joins TRBV7-8 to TRBJ1-4, with D perhaps TRBD1 (6 bases). The CDR3 runs to 14 residues. The V gene lost 0 bases and the J gene lost 8 bases, with 10 bases spanning the gap. Germline CDR1 SGHVS, CDR2 FQNEAQ. The CDR3 protein is CASSLARGPEKLFF. CDR3 coding DNA: TGTGCCAGCAGCTTAGCCCGGGGGCCGGAAAAACTGTTTTTT.

This chain links TRBV20-1 with TRBJ1-2, with a tentative D call TRBD1 (5 bases). Germline values: CDR1 DFQATT, CDR2 SNEGSKA (reference sequence). V lost 4 bases, J lost 0 bases, and 18 bases lay in between. The CDR3 loop spans 16 amino acids. CDR3 sequence: CSATGAGELANYGYTF. As DNA, the CDR3 is TGCAGTGCTACCGGGGCAGGCGAGTTAGCTAACTATGGCTACACCTTC.

The chain uses TRBV5-1 and TRBJ2-7, with D maybe TRBD1 (6 bases). The V end was cut by 5 bases, the J end by 3 bases, with 18 bases between. Germline loops: CDR1 SGHRS, CDR2 YFSETQ. CDR3 length: 15 residues. The CDR3 DNA reads as TGCGCCAGCAGTCTGGCGGCCGGACAGAACTACGAGCAGTACTTC. Translated, it gives CASSLAAGQNYEQYF.

CDR3 DNA sequence: TGTGCCTGGGCAGGGATTAACTATGGCTACACCTTC. Translated, it gives CAWAGINYGYTF. The chain combines TRBV30 with TRBJ1-2; D may be TRBD1 (5 bases). V shed 5 bases and J shed 1 base, with 8 bases lying between them. The CDR3 runs to 12 residues. Germline V CDR1 and CDR2: GTSNPN, SVGIG (reference sequence). The full variable domain, with the rest looked up from reference TRBV30 and TRBJ1-2, is SQTIHQWPATLVQPVGSPLSLECTVEGTSNPNLYWYRQAAGRGLQLLFYSVGIGQISSEVPQNLSASRPQDRQFILSSKKLLLSDSGFYLCAWAGINYGYTFGSGTRLTVV.

This chain uses TRBV3-1 with TRBJ1-5; TRBD1 is a possible D gene (5 bases). Trimming removed 1 base at V and 6 bases at J, with 16 bases between. The CDR3 has 16 residues. Germline V lookup: CDR1 LGHDT, CDR2 YNNKEL (reference sequence). The CDR3 here is CASSQGRLGEGQPQHF. In DNA form, the CDR3 reads TGTGCCAGCAGCCAAGGAAGATTAGGGGAGGGTCAGCCCCAGCATTTT.

The chain links TRBV6-1 to TRBJ1-1, with D possibly TRBD1 on 5 matching bases. The CDR3 contains 12 residues. V shed 11 bases and J shed 4 bases, with 14 bases lying between them. Germline CDR1 MNHNS, CDR2 SASEGT. The CDR3 protein is CAAREGPTEAFF. CDR3 sequence (DNA): TGTGCCGCCCGAGAGGGACCCACTGAAGCTTTCTTT.

The chain employs TRBV5-6 and TRBJ1-1; weak D call: TRBD1 (6 bases). CDR3 length: 15 amino acids. The germline V gene has CDR1 SGHDT and CDR2 YYEEEE. Trimming stripped 3 bases from V and 0 bases from J, with 12 bases between. For the CDR3, the DNA is TGTGCCAGCAGCTCTATCAGGGGATTGAACACTGAAGCTTTCTTT. Translated: CASSSIRGLNTEAFF.

Ten or more counts support this clonotype. The chain is built from TRBV6-1 and TRBJ2-5; 12 bases fit TRBD2. The CDR3 length is 14 residues. V lost 5 bases, J lost 5 bases, and 3 bases stayed unmatched. Per the germline V gene, CDR1 is MNHNS and CDR2 is SASEGT. In DNA, the CDR3 is TGTGCCAGCAGTCTAGCGGGAGGGCGGGAGACCCAGTACTTC. Translation: CASSLAGGRETQYF.

This sequence joins TRBV29-1 and TRBJ1-1; D might be TRBD1 (6 bases). V was cut by 4 bases and J by 1 base, with 10 bases left in between. This CDR3 region has 13 residues. Germline CDR1 and CDR2: SQVTM and ANQGSEA. CDR3 region: CSVAGTQNTEAFF. CDR3 DNA: TGCAGCGTTGCCGGGACACAGAACACTGAAGCTTTCTTT.

CDR3 DNA sequence: TGCAGCACAGCCGGGACAGGAATCAACCATGGCTACACCTTC. Its translation is CSTAGTGINHGYTF. The chain joins TRBV29-1 to TRBJ1-2, with 8 nucleotides matching TRBD1. V trimming: 8 bases; J trimming: 6 bases; junction bases outside the gene matches: 14. Germline V gene sequence: CDR1 SQVTM, CDR2 ANQGSEA. CDR3 size: 14 residues. Using reference TRBV29-1 and TRBJ1-2 for the parts outside the CDR3, the full variable domain is SAVISQKPSRDICQRGTSLTIQCQVDSQVTMMFWYRQQPGQSLTLIATANQGSEATYESGFVIDKFPISRPNLTFSTLTVSNMSPEDSSIYLCSTAGTGINHGYTFGSGTRLTVV.

This clonotype was detected a few times. The V and J genes are TRBV10-3 and TRBJ1-4; D not certain. CDR1 is ENHRY, CDR2 SYGVKD, per germline. V lost 3 bases, J lost 7 bases, and 12 bases lay in between. The CDR3 is 14 residues long. The CDR3 is CAISDNLLIEKLFF. As DNA, the CDR3 is TGTGCCATCAGTGATAACCTTTTGATTGAAAAACTGTTTTTT.

In regard to this clonotype: The CDR3 carries no conserved terminal phenylalanine or tryptophan, so it likely arises from a read error. The chain employs TRBV10-2 and TRBJ1-1, with TRBD1 matching 9 bases. The CDR3 has 13 residues. Trimming took 7 bases from V and 5 from J; bases not matched to a gene: 5. The V gene's germline CDR1 is WSHSY and CDR2 SAAADI. The DNA of the CDR3 is TGCGCCAGCATGGGACAGGGACGGACTGAAGCTTTCTCT. Its protein product is CASMGQGRTEAFS.

This chain joins TRBV2 and TRBJ1-1, with D hard to call. The CDR3 length is 12 residues. The V gene lost 2 bases and the J gene lost 8 bases, with 9 bases spanning the gap. Germline V gene lookup returns CDR1 SNHLY and CDR2 FYNNEI. The CDR3 here is CASSELRREAFF. The CDR3 DNA sequence: TGTGCCAGCAGTGAACTGAGGCGCGAAGCTTTCTTT.

The chain links TRBV5-1 to TRBJ2-6, with 9 bases identical to TRBD1. J gave up 2 bases and V 4 bases, and 1 base lay outside the gene matches. The CDR3 runs to 15 residues. The germline V gene has CDR1 SGHRS and CDR2 YFSETQ. The CDR3 protein is CASSRTGAGANVLTF. The CDR3 DNA reads TGCGCCAGCAGCCGGACAGGGGCTGGGGCCAACGTCCTGACTTTC.

This clonotype appeared a few times. The V call is TRBV7-2, the J call TRBJ1-2; no clear D. The V and J ends lost 1 base and 0 bases respectively, with 6 bases between them. The CDR3 contains 14 residues. Per germline, CDR1 SGHTA and CDR2 FQGNSA. CDR3 sequence reads: CASSLDLANYGYTF. CDR3 DNA: TGTGCCAGCAGCTTAGACCTAGCTAACTATGGCTACACCTTC.

The J gene is TRBJ1-2, the V gene TRBV5-1; D unresolved. Germline CDR1 is SGHRS and CDR2 is YFSETQ. The CDR3 runs 14 residues. Trimming shortened V by 0 bases and J by 3 bases, and 9 bases separated the two germline ends. Here the CDR3 reads CASSLGLTDYGYTF. The CDR3 bases are TGCGCCAGCAGCTTGGGCCTCACAGACTATGGCTACACCTTC.

The CDR3 DNA reads TGTGCCAGCAGCTTAGGGAGTGGGGGAGGCGAAAAACTGTTTTTT. It yields the protein CASSLGSGGGEKLFF. The chain uses TRBV7-9 and TRBJ1-4; tentative D call: TRBD1 (5 bases). Germline V gives CDR1 SEHNR, CDR2 FQNEAQ (reference sequence). V was pared by 1 base and J by 8 bases, with 14 bases between. The CDR3 extends over 15 amino acids.

On this clonotype itself: A much larger clonotype is one base distant, so this may be a read error. The chain links TRBV11-2 to TRBJ2-7; no reliable D call. V was pared by 2 bases and J by 0 bases, with 8 bases between. The CDR3 spans 14 residues. Germline CDR1 and CDR2: SGHAT and FQNNGV. The CDR3 nucleotides are TGTGCCAGCAGCTTAATGTGGGGCTCCTACGAGCAGTACTTC. Encoded protein: CASSLMWGSYEQYF.

The chain has TRBV7-2 and TRBJ1-5; tentative D call: TRBD1 (6 bases). Trimming took 3 bases from V and 0 from J, leaving 18 bases between them. Per germline, CDR1 SGHTA and CDR2 FQGNSA. This CDR3 spans 18 amino acids. The CDR3 DNA is TGTGCCAGCAGCTTTAGTACAGGGTTTGCAGATAGCAATCAGCCCCAGCATTTT. It translates to CASSFSTGFADSNQPQHF.

The rearrangement joins TRBV5-1 to TRBJ2-7, with D possibly TRBD1 on 6 matching bases. The CDR3 has 17 amino acids. Between the trimmed V and J ends, which lost 0 bases and 2 bases, there was a span of 18 bases. Germline-derived CDR1 and CDR2 are SGHRS and YFSETQ. The CDR3 here is CASSLGGRQDPPYEQYF. The CDR3, as DNA: TGCGCCAGCAGCTTGGGGGGCCGACAGGACCCTCCCTACGAGCAGTACTTC.

The gene calls are TRBV29-1 and TRBJ2-2, with a weak D call TRBD2 (6 bases). CDR1 is SQVTM and CDR2 is ANQGSEA in the germline V gene. Trimming pared 4 bases from V and 7 bases from J, leaving 7 bases between. This CDR3 is built from 11 residues. CDR3 loop: CSVGDFGELFF. The CDR3 region has the DNA TGCAGCGTTGGGGACTTCGGGGAGCTGTTTTTT.

This clonotype was seen more than once but under ten times. This chain connects TRBV20-1 to TRBJ1-2, with TRBD1 as a possible D gene (5 bases). This CDR3 region has 13 residues. V gave up 6 bases and J gave up 3 bases, with 14 bases separating them. Per germline, CDR1 DFQATT and CDR2 SNEGSKA (reference sequence). The CDR3 loop is CSANPDSYYGYTF. CDR3 DNA sequence: TGCAGTGCAAATCCTGACAGCTACTATGGCTACACCTTC.

This clonotype was recorded a few times. The chain recombines TRBV20-1 with TRBJ1-6; D possibly corresponds to TRBD1 (5 bases). Trimming removed 6 bases at V and 7 bases at J, with 16 bases between. This CDR3 has 14 amino acids. Germline CDR1 and CDR2: DFQATT and SNEGSKA (reference sequence). The chain's CDR3 is CSAAAGTENSPLHF. CDR3 nucleotide sequence: TGCAGTGCGGCCGCCGGGACGGAGAATTCACCCCTCCACTTT.

The chain joins TRBV20-1 to TRBJ2-3, with 11 nucleotides matching TRBD2. From germline, CDR1 is DFQATT and CDR2 SNEGSKA (reference sequence). With 1 base clipped from V and 2 bases from J, the junction kept 14 bases outside the gene matches. The CDR3 is made up of 19 amino acids. The CDR3 sequence: CSARAGTSGTVWVTDTQYF. CDR3 coding DNA: TGCAGTGCTAGAGCCGGGACTAGCGGAACCGTTTGGGTCACAGATACGCAGTATTTT.

The chain joins TRBV5-1 to TRBJ1-1; no clear D. Looked up from germline, CDR1 is SGHRS and CDR2 is YFSETQ. The CDR3 contains 14 residues. Trimming removed 5 bases from V and 2 bases from J, with 13 bases in between. The CDR3: CASSNGRRNTEAFF. The CDR3 DNA is TGCGCCAGCAGTAATGGACGGAGAAACACTGAAGCTTTCTTT.

The V gene is TRBV28, the J gene TRBJ1-3; maybe TRBD1 (5 bases). The CDR3 has 15 amino acids. Germline lookup yields CDR1 MDHEN and CDR2 SYDVKM. V lost 6 bases, J lost 4 bases, and 16 bases lay in between. CDR3 nucleotides: TGTGCCAGCAGCCTGCAGGGCCTCGGCGGAAACACCATATATTTT. This gives the protein CASSLQGLGGNTIYF.